This TCR beta chain emerged from a study of shared clonotypes between healthy human individuals. V lost 3 bases and J lost 4, with 34 bases in between. Germline V gene data show CDR1 as GTSNPN and CDR2 as SVGIG (reference sequence). CDR3 length: 21 residues. As defined, naive CD8 cells were CD45RO-negative and positively selected for CCR7, with terminally differentiated effector memory CD45RA+ cells excluded. The assay was immunoSEQ multiplex PCR, and TCRdb's table has in-frame clones only and misses some. The sample has some 2.1 million clones; 93% are singletons. The source of this sequence is a man aged 18 to 29 in good health. Some clones in this sample may be carry-over from other donors' samples. Sequenced material: naive CD8+ T cells from PBMCs. The V call is TRBV30, the J call TRBJ1-3, with D perhaps TRBD1 (6 bases). CDR3 DNA: TGTGCCTGGAGCCAATCACACCCCAGGGAGAGGGGGAGTAGGGAAGGAAACACCATATATTTT. Its protein is CAWSQSHPRERGSREGNTIYF.